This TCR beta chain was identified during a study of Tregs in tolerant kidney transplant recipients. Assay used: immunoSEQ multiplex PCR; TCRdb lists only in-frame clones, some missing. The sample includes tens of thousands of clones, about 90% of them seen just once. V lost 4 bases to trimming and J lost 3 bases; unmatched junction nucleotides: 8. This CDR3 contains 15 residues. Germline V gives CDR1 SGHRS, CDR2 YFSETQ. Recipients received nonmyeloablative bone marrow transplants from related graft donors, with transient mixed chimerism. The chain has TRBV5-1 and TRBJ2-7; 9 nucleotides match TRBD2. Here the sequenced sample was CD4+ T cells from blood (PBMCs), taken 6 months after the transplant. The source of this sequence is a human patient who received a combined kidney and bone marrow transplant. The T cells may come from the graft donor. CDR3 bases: TGCGCCAGCAGCCCACTGACTAGCGGAAGCTACGAGCAGTACTTC. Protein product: CASSPLTSGSYEQYF.